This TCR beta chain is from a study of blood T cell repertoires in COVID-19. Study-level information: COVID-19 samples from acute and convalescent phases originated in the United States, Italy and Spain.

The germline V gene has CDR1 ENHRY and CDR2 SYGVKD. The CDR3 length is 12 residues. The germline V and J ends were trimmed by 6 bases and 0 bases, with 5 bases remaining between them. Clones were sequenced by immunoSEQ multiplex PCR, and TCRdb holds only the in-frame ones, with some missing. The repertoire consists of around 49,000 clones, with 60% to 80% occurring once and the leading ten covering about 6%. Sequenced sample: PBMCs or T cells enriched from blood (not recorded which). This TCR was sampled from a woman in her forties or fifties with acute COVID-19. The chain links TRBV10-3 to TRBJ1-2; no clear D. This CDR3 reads CAISTANYGYTF. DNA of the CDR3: TGTGCCATCAGCACAGCTAACTATGGCTACACCTTC.